The T cell receptor beta chain under discussion was sequenced for a study of blood T cell repertoires in COVID-19. Study-wide context: The samples span acute and convalescent COVID-19 from the United States, Italy and Spain.

CDR3 size: 15 residues. The ends were cut back, 0 bases at V and 4 bases at J, with 12 bases in the middle. CDR1 and CDR2 (germline): MGHRA, YSYEKL. Clones were sequenced by immunoSEQ multiplex PCR, and TCRdb holds only the in-frame ones, with some missing. This sample has over 90,000 clones; just over 90% occur once, and the top ten carry 4.5% to 5.5%. Sequencing was carried out using peripheral blood. This sequence was found in a man aged 45-65 years with acute or convalescent COVID-19. The J gene is TRBJ1-2, the V gene TRBV4-1; D unclear. The CDR3 bases are TGCGCCAGCAGCCAAGATCTTGAGGTGGGCTATGGCTACACCTTC. The encoded protein is CASSQDLEVGYGYTF.